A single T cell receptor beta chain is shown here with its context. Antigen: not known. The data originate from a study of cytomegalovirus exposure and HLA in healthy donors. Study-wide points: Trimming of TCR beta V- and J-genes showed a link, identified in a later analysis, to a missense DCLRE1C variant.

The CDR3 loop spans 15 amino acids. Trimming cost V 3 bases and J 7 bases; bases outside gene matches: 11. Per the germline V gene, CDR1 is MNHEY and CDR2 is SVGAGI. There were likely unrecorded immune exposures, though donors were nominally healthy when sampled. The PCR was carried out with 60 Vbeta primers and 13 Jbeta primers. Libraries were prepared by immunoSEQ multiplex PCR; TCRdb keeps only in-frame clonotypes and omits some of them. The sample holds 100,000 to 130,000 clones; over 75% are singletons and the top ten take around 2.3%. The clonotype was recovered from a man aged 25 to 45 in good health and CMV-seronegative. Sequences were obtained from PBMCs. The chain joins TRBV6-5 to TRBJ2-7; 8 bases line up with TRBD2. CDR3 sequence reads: CASSYYREGPGEQYF. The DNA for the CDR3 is TGTGCCAGCAGTTATTATCGGGAGGGTCCGGGTGAGCAGTACTTC.